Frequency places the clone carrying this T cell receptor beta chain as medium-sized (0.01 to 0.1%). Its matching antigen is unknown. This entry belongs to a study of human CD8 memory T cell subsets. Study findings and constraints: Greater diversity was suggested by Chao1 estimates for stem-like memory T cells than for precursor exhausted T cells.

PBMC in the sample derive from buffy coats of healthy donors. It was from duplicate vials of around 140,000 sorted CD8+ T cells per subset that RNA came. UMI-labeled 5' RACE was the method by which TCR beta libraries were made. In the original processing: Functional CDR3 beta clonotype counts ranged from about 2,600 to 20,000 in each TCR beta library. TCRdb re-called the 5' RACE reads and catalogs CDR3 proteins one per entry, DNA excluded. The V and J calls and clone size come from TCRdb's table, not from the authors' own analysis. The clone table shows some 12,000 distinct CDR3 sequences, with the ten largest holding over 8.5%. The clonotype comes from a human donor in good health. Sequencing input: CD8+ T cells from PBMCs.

The CDR3 spells CASSSLISGNTIYF. The chain uses TRBV7-8 and TRBJ1-3. This CDR3 is built from 14 residues. CDR1 and CDR2 (germline): SGHVS, FQNEAQ.